One T cell receptor (beta chain) is described in this entry. In the study's own analysis: Nucleated cell counts were estimated from reference gene primer amplification. This table comes from immunoSEQ multiplex PCR, and its TCRdb copy is limited to in-frame clones, with some not included. V and J calls and clone size are given by that table; D and trimming were obtained from the DNA. The repertoire consists of approximately 100,000 clones, with about 89% occurring once and the leading ten covering roughly 15%. This sample stems from a study of blood T cell repertoires in COVID-19. About the study: The samples span acute and convalescent COVID-19 from the United States, Italy and Spain.

The V end was cut by 0 bases, the J end by 7 bases, with 5 bases between. CDR1 is SGDLS and CDR2 is YYNGEE in the germline V gene. The CDR3 totals 13 residues. This sequence was found in a man in his fifties or sixties with acute or convalescent COVID-19. The chain carries TRBV9 and TRBJ1-6; D is ambiguous. What was sequenced was peripheral blood. This CDR3 reads CASSVDNNSPLHF. The CDR3 nucleotides are TGTGCCAGCAGCGTAGACAACAATTCACCCCTCCACTTT. Looking up the rest from reference TRBV9 and TRBJ1-6 gives the full variable domain: DSGVTQTPKHLITATGQRVTLRCSPRSGDLSVYWYQQSLDQGLQFLIQYYNGEERAKGNILERFSAQQFPDLHSELNLSSLELGDSALYFCASSVDNNSPLHFGNGTRLTVT.